This TCR beta chain was identified in a study of T cell responses to AZD1222 COVID-19 vaccine. As for this clone: Its antigen is as yet unknown. An end of the junction differs from the germline gene, which may be a read error.

Measured with immunoSEQ multiplex PCR; TCRdb has only the in-frame clones, and not every one. The table lists approximately 130,000 clones, roughly 86% of them singletons. Looked up from germline, CDR1 is LGHNT and CDR2 is FRNRAP. The CDR3 is made up of 14 amino acids. Study findings and constraints: No day 14 peak samples; only post-peak repertoires were characterized. Mostly white British, mostly female donors; authors suggested clonal diversity may be underestimated. Only a handful of AZD1222 recipients, six or seven in all, had baseline seropositivity.

The V gene is TRBV12-5, the J gene TRBJ1-5; tentative D call: TRBD1 (5 bases). The sequence was obtained from an adult who received the AZD1222 COVID-19 vaccine. The sequencing used peripheral blood, collected 28 days after the second AZD1222 dose. CDR3 DNA: TGTGCTAGTGGTTTGGGGCAGGGCAACCAGCCCCAGCATTTT. It translates to CASGLGQGNQPQHF.